The T cell receptor beta chain under discussion was sequenced for a study of regulatory T cells in long-lasting Graves disease. The CDR3 has 15 residues. Germline V gives CDR1 DFQATT, CDR2 SNEGSKA (reference sequence). The ends lost 3 bases at V and 0 bases at J; junction bases unmatched: 5. This sample's time point: newly diagnosed GD, antithyroid drugs for less than 3 months. RNA isolated from PBMCs was used to make the TCR library. The patients included were those that came from an endocrinology department in Xi'an, China. Arm-PCR of CDR3 regions and iRepertoire HTBI primers were the basis on which TCR beta libraries were built. TCRdb ran MiXCR on the multiplex PCR reads and lists one entry per CDR3 protein. The sample consists of 500,000 or so distinct CDR3 sequences, roughly 17% of them appearing once. This same sample was also taken into another study, of T cells in Graves' hyperthyroidism and ophthalmopathy.

The receptor was isolated from a man in his forties or fifties with Graves disease. The sequencing used peripheral blood mononuclear cells (PBMCs), collected at new diagnosis, from a patient treated with antithyroid drugs. The rearrangement joins TRBV20-1 to TRBJ2-3; TRBD2 agrees at 8 bases. The CDR3 nucleotides are TGCAGTGCTAGTATACTAGCGGCTAGCACAGATACGCAGTATTTT. Translation gives CSASILAASTDTQYF.